The rows below give T cell receptor beta chains drawn from one sample of a study of blood T cell repertoires in COVID-19. TCRdb's table, derived via immunoSEQ multiplex PCR, lists solely in-frame clones and lacks some. The sample lists roughly 250,000 clones, roughly 84% occurring once. The specimen sequenced was peripheral blood. Receptors originate from a woman aged 40 to 50 who had recovered from COVID-19. Each CDR3 is given with its conserved first and last residue. Each record gives: J gene, clone size, V gene, D gene, CDR3 protein, CDR3 DNA. D genes are given only for firm matches. Rows may omit the clone size; those that give it use once, few, many or a size class.

J: TRBJ1-5
size: .
V: TRBV6-2/TRBV6-3
D: .
CDR3: CASSYLSGTGWSGQPQHF
DNA: TGTGCCAGCAGTTACCTCTCCGGGACTGGGTGGTCGGGGCAGCCCCAGCATTTT

J: TRBJ1-3
size: .
V: TRBV19
D: .
CDR3: CASSTDSSPGNTIYF
DNA: TGTGCCAGTAGTACGGACAGCAGTCCTGGAAACACCATATATTTT

J: TRBJ2-1
size: .
V: TRBV27
D: TRBD1
CDR3: CASSSSGTDSNEQFF
DNA: TGTGCCAGCAGTTCGTCCGGGACAGATTCCAATGAGCAGTTCTTC

J: TRBJ2-5
size: .
V: TRBV10-1
D: TRBD2
CDR3: CANPQVTSGGLQETQYF
DNA: TGCGCCAACCCCCAGGTAACTAGCGGGGGTCTCCAAGAGACCCAGTACTTC

J: TRBJ1-3
size: .
V: TRBV5-1
D: TRBD1
CDR3: CASSEQGASGNTIYF
DNA: TGCGCCAGCAGCGAACAGGGGGCATCTGGAAACACCATATATTTT

J: TRBJ1-4
size: .
V: TRBV6-5
D: .
CDR3: CASTSRGAGEKLFF
DNA: TGTGCCAGCACTTCGCGGGGGGCTGGGGAAAAACTGTTTTTT

J: TRBJ1-6
size: .
V: TRBV27
D: .
CDR3: CASSLSAGVGDGENSPLHF
DNA: TGTGCCAGCAGTTTATCAGCGGGGGTGGGTGACGGGGAAAATTCACCCCTCCACTTT

J: TRBJ1-1
size: .
V: TRBV5-5
D: .
CDR3: CASSLGLMNTEAFF
DNA: TGTGCCAGCAGCTTGGGACTGATGAACACTGAAGCTTTCTTT

J: TRBJ2-7
size: .
V: TRBV5-6
D: TRBD1
CDR3: CASSLEARGPPYEQYF
DNA: TGTGCCAGCAGCTTGGAGGCCAGGGGGCCCCCCTACGAGCAGTACTTC

J: TRBJ2-5
size: .
V: TRBV7-2
D: TRBD2
CDR3: CASSSPFSGRAVETQYF
DNA: TGTGCCAGCAGCTCCCCATTTAGCGGGAGGGCCGTCGAGACCCAGTACTTC

J: TRBJ2-3
size: once
V: TRBV9
D: TRBD2
CDR3: CASSASGGPPDTQYF
DNA: TGTGCCAGCAGCGCTAGCGGGGGGCCCCCAGATACGCAGTATTTT

J: TRBJ2-3
size: .
V: TRBV5-1
D: TRBD1
CDR3: CASRDRSLSTDTQYF
DNA: TGCGCCAGCAGGGACAGGAGTTTGAGCACAGATACGCAGTATTTT

J: TRBJ1-2
size: .
V: TRBV12-5
D: .
CDR3: CASGLVSTVPYGYTF
DNA: TGTGCTAGTGGTTTGGTTTCGACAGTTCCCTATGGCTACACCTTC

J: TRBJ1-1
size: .
V: TRBV7-2
D: TRBD1
CDR3: CASSSQGASNTEAFF
DNA: TGTGCCAGCAGCTCCCAGGGGGCTTCGAACACTGAAGCTTTCTTT

J: TRBJ1-3
size: .
V: TRBV7-9
D: .
CDR3: CATGTGVNSGNTIYF
DNA: TGTGCCACCGGGACGGGGGTAAACTCTGGAAACACCATATATTTT

J: TRBJ1-5
size: .
V: TRBV5-6
D: TRBD1
CDR3: CASSWTGSSEVAQHF
DNA: TGTGCCAGCAGCTGGACAGGGAGCTCCGAGGTGGCCCAGCATTTT

J: TRBJ2-3
size: .
V: TRBV28
D: .
CDR3: CASSSPQGGTDTQYF
DNA: TGTGCCAGCAGTTCGCCCCAGGGCGGCACAGATACGCAGTATTTT

J: TRBJ2-7
size: .
V: TRBV11-3
D: .
CDR3: CASSLGSGWGEQYF
DNA: TGTGCCAGCAGCTTAGGTTCAGGGTGGGGCGAGCAGTACTTC

J: TRBJ2-7
size: .
V: TRBV18
D: TRBD1
CDR3: CASSRGTEYEQYF
DNA: TGTGCCAGCTCACGGGGGACAGAGTACGAGCAGTACTTC

J: TRBJ1-5
size: .
V: TRBV12-3/TRBV12-4
D: .
CDR3: CRGRAYSNQPQHF
DNA: TGCCGGGGGAGGGCTTATAGCAATCAGCCCCAGCATTTT